The 31 T cell receptor beta chains reported below all come from one sample, sequenced in a study of blood T cell repertoires in COVID-19. Here immunoSEQ multiplex PCR was the method, and the copy in TCRdb shows in-frame clones only, minus some. The sample has around 150,000 clones, more than 70% seen once. Sequencing was done on a sample of PBMCs or T cells enriched from blood (not recorded which). The receptor source for this set is a man between 40 and 49 years old who had recovered from COVID-19.

Remarks on this clone: An end of the junction differs from the germline gene, which may be a read error. The rearrangement joins TRBV10-1 to TRBJ2-7; 8 bases map to TRBD2. This CDR3 contains 14 residues. Germline CDR1 is WNHNN and CDR2 is SYGVQD (reference sequence). The CDR3 is CASSESLAAGGRHF. In DNA, the CDR3 is TGCGCCAGCAGTGAGAGTCTAGCGGCGGGGGGTCGGCACTTC.

The chain carries TRBV10-3 and TRBJ2-1; the match to TRBD2 covers 11 bases. CDR1 and CDR2 (germline): ENHRY, SYGVKD. V lost 5 bases, J lost 0 bases, and 12 bases stayed unmatched. The CDR3 covers 19 residues. DNA for the CDR3: TGTGCCATCAGTACCGGGACTAGCGGTCCTACATCCTCCTACAATGAGCAGTTCTTC. Translation gives CAISTGTSGPTSSYNEQFF.

This chain connects TRBV29-1 to TRBJ2-3; 12 bases align to TRBD1. The germline V gene has CDR1 SQVTM and CDR2 ANQGSEA. The CDR3 loop spans 15 amino acids. J gave up 3 bases and V 1 base, and 2 bases lay outside the gene matches. CDR3 amino acids: CSVEGDRGRTDTQYF. DNA for the CDR3: TGCAGCGTTGAAGGGGACAGGGGGCGGACAGATACGCAGTATTTT.

The chain uses TRBV5-1 and TRBJ2-1, with 8 bases fitting TRBD1. The length of the CDR3 is 15 residues. Germline-derived CDR1 and CDR2 are SGHRS and YFSETQ. The junction had 9 bases not matched to a gene; V was cut back by 5 bases and J by 5 bases. The CDR3 loop is CASRARTGFDNEQFF. The CDR3 DNA sequence: TGCGCCAGCAGGGCACGGACAGGGTTTGACAATGAGCAGTTCTTC.

This chain joins TRBV27 and TRBJ2-7; 9 bases agree with TRBD1. The germline V gene encodes CDR1 MNHEY and CDR2 SMNVEV (reference sequence). The CDR3 has 17 amino acids. The V gene end was trimmed by 0 bases and the J gene end by 1 base; junction bases not matched to a gene: 7. Here the CDR3 reads CASSLSSPGTGSYEQYF. CDR3 bases: TGTGCCAGCAGTTTATCGTCGCCGGGGACAGGGTCCTACGAGCAGTACTTC.

The V call is TRBV30, the J call TRBJ1-3, with TRBD1 matching over 7 bases. Unmatched junction bases numbered 5, after V lost 3 bases and J lost 0 bases. The CDR3 has 15 amino acids. From germline, CDR1 is GTSNPN and CDR2 SVGIG (reference sequence). CDR3 in DNA: TGTGCCTGGAGCTTGGGACAGCTCTCTGGAAACACCATATATTTT. Residues: CAWSLGQLSGNTIYF.

The V and J genes are TRBV12-5 and TRBJ1-2, with unresolved D. This CDR3 spans 15 amino acids. The V gene lost 0 bases and the J gene lost 4 bases, with 12 bases spanning the gap. Germline values: CDR1 LGHNT, CDR2 FRNRAP. CDR3 residues: CASGLVQNTGYGYTF. The DNA of the CDR3 is TGTGCTAGTGGTTTGGTACAAAACACGGGCTATGGCTACACCTTC.

Note on this clone: The same CDR3 is also encoded by other DNA sequences in this sample. The CDR3 DNA reads as TGTGCCAGCAGTTCACAGGGAAACACTGAAGCTTTCTTT. Protein: CASSSQGNTEAFF. The rearrangement links TRBV6-5 to TRBJ1-1, with a tentative D call TRBD1 (6 bases). The CDR3 extends over 13 amino acids. Deletions cut 4 bases from V and 2 bases from J, with 8 bases between. Per germline, CDR1 MNHEY and CDR2 SVGAGI.

The chain has TRBV7-3 and TRBJ2-5; D possibly corresponds to TRBD2 (7 bases). This CDR3 has 16 residues. V lost 4 bases and J 2 bases, leaving 17 bases between the germline ends. Germline lookup yields CDR1 SGHTA and CDR2 FQGTGA. The CDR3: CASSSGDGGAQETQYF. CDR3 sequence (DNA): TGTGCCAGCAGCTCAGGAGATGGGGGGGCACAAGAGACCCAGTACTTC.

The chain has TRBV4-1 and TRBJ2-1, with TRBD2 matching 7 bases. The germline gives CDR1 MGHRA, CDR2 YSYEKL. The V and J ends lost 0 bases and 7 bases, in that order; junction bases with no gene match: 15. The CDR3 runs to 18 residues. The CDR3 DNA reads TGCGCCAGCAGCCAAGATCCCGTACTAGCGTCCTCGCGGAATGAGCAGTTCTTC. This sequence encodes CASSQDPVLASSRNEQFF.

The genes are TRBV6-6 and TRBJ1-3; maybe TRBD1 (5 bases). Trimming shortened V by 5 bases and J by 2 bases, and 10 bases separated the two germline ends. Germline values: CDR1 MNHNY, CDR2 SVGAGI (reference sequence). The CDR3 is made up of 14 amino acids. CDR3 sequence (DNA): TGTGCCAGCAGTCCAGGGATTCCTGGAAACACCATATATTTT. It specifies CASSPGIPGNTIYF.

This sequence joins TRBV12-2 and TRBJ2-7; the table's D call, TRBD1, has no DNA check behind it. TRBV12-2 is termed a pseudogene. The CDR3 has 19 amino acids. The CDR3 nucleotides are TGTGCAAGTCGCCCAAGGACAGGTGAGGGAGTGATGAGCTCCTACGAGCAGTACGTC. The encoded protein is CASRPRTGEGVMSSYEQYV.

The V call is TRBV6-1, the J call TRBJ1-2; TRBD1 matches 11 bases. Germline assignment: CDR1 MNHNS and CDR2 SASEGT. The CDR3 runs to 15 residues. Trimming took 6 bases from V and 5 from J; bases not matched to a gene: 8. The CDR3 DNA reads TGTGCCAGCAGCAGCCCCGGGACAGGGGGTTATGGCTACACCTTC. Its translation is CASSSPGTGGYGYTF.

The rearrangement uses TRBV6-4 and TRBJ2-1; tentative D call: TRBD1 (5 bases). V was clipped by 3 bases and J by 3 bases, with 15 bases between them. Germline-derived CDR1 and CDR2 are MRHNA and SNTAGT. This CDR3 contains 16 residues. CDR3 DNA sequence: TGTGCCAGCAGTGAAGGGTACGGACACGTCTACAATGAGCAGTTCTTC. It translates to CASSEGYGHVYNEQFF.

The gene calls are TRBV2 and TRBJ2-7, with 10 bases that match TRBD2. Losses at the gene ends were 5 bases for V and 5 bases for J; bases not matched to a gene: 6. The CDR3 length is 14 residues. Germline values: CDR1 SNHLY, CDR2 FYNNEI. CDR3 coding DNA: TGTGCCAGCAGTTTGGGACTAGCGACCCACGAGCAGTACGTC. Translation: CASSLGLATHEQYV.

The gene calls are TRBV10-1 and TRBJ2-1, with 12 bases matching TRBD2. The CDR3 contains 18 residues. J was trimmed by 5 bases and V by 4 bases; bases with no gene match: 12. Germline-derived CDR1 and CDR2 are WNHNN and SYGVQD (reference sequence). This CDR3 is CASSANLRLAGDNNEQFF. In DNA form, the CDR3 reads TGCGCCAGCAGTGCTAACCTCCGACTAGCGGGGGATAACAATGAGCAGTTCTTC.

As to this clone: Additional DNA sequences in this sample encode the identical CDR3. The chain joins TRBV6-5 to TRBJ2-3, with 14 bases lining up with TRBD2. Per germline, CDR1 MNHEY and CDR2 SVGAGI. Losses at the gene ends were 9 bases for V and 6 bases for J; bases not matched to a gene: 5. CDR3 length: 14 amino acids. CDR3 in DNA: TGTGCCAGTTCGACTAGCGGGGGGGTGGATACGCAGTATTTT. This sequence encodes CASSTSGGVDTQYF.

This clone appeared once. The chain couples TRBV18 to TRBJ2-3; 11 bases are a match to TRBD2. The CDR3 is made up of 16 amino acids. Germline V CDR1 and CDR2: KGHSH, LQKENI. V trimming: 1 base; J trimming: 3 bases; junction bases outside the gene matches: 3. The CDR3 DNA sequence: TGTGCCAGCTCACCACAAGCTAGCGGGGGGACAGATACGCAGTATTTT. This encodes CASSPQASGGTDTQYF.

The rearrangement joins TRBV5-4 to TRBJ1-1; 7 bases agree with TRBD1. The CDR3 is 15 amino acids. V was clipped by 3 bases and J by 8 bases; unmatched bases: 13. Germline assignment: CDR1 SGHNT and CDR2 YYREEE (reference sequence). This CDR3 is CASSSLLDRPREAFF. CDR3 bases: TGTGCCAGCAGCTCTCTATTGGACAGGCCGCGGGAAGCTTTCTTT.

The chain recombines TRBV2 with TRBJ2-5; TRBD2 agrees at 8 bases. After removal of 10 bases from V and 1 base from J, the junction contained 14 bases not matched to a gene. Germline CDR1 is SNHLY and CDR2 is FYNNEI. The CDR3 length is 16 residues. In DNA, the CDR3 is TGTGCCACTATCTCCGGGAGGGGGGGGTTCCAAGAGACCCAGTACTTC. Translated, it gives CATISGRGGFQETQYF.

The genes are TRBV5-4 and TRBJ2-7; maybe TRBD2 (5 bases). Germline CDR1 reads SGHNT; CDR2 reads YYREEE (reference sequence). This CDR3 contains 13 residues. V was cut by 0 bases and J by 7 bases, with 11 bases left in between. CDR3 residues: CASSLDPPGEQYF. The CDR3 nucleotides read TGTGCCAGCAGCTTGGACCCGCCGGGGGAGCAGTACTTC.

The genes are TRBV6-1 and TRBJ2-7, with D perhaps matching TRBD1 (6 bases). V lost 2 bases, J lost 1 base, and 9 bases lay in between. Per the germline V gene, CDR1 is MNHNS and CDR2 is SASEGT. This CDR3 has 14 amino acids. As DNA, the CDR3 is TGTGCCAGCAGTGAAAACAGGGTGTCCTACGAGCAGTACGTC. It yields the protein CASSENRVSYEQYV.

The chain carries TRBV29-1 and TRBJ2-3; TRBD1 aligns across 7 bases. Germline V gene lookup returns CDR1 SQVTM and CDR2 ANQGSEA. V lost 6 bases and J lost 0; bases outside the gene matches: 9. The CDR3 is made up of 15 amino acids. This chain's CDR3 is CSVPGDSASTDTQYF. The CDR3 DNA follows: TGCAGCGTCCCCGGGGACAGTGCTAGCACAGATACGCAGTATTTT.

The J gene is TRBJ2-6, the V gene TRBV7-3; 7 positions match TRBD1. J was trimmed by 4 bases and V by 5 bases; bases with no gene match: 5. From germline, CDR1 is SGHTA and CDR2 FQGTGA. The CDR3 sequence is 15 residues long. In DNA form, the CDR3 reads TGTGCCAGCAGCCTGGGACAGCTGGGGGCCAACGTCCTGACTTTC. Translation: CASSLGQLGANVLTF.

In this sample, this clone turned up a few times. This chain uses TRBV7-3 with TRBJ2-2; D is possibly TRBD1 (6 bases). Trimming shortened V by 5 bases and J by 6 bases, and 19 bases separated the two germline ends. The CDR3 has 16 amino acids. CDR1 is SGHTA and CDR2 is FQGTGA in the germline V gene. The CDR3 sequence is CASSPHAGQTAGELFF. The CDR3 DNA reads TGTGCCAGCAGCCCCCACGCCGGACAGACGGCCGGGGAGCTGTTTTTT.

V and J are TRBV9 and TRBJ2-3; 9 bases align to TRBD2. The CDR3 sequence is 16 residues long. The J segment lost 2 bases and the V segment lost 0 bases, leaving 4 bases of the junction unmatched. Germline-derived CDR1 and CDR2 are SGDLS and YYNGEE. The CDR3 loop is CASSVGAGGPTDTQYF. The CDR3 region has the DNA TGTGCCAGCAGCGTAGGGGCGGGGGGGCCCACAGATACGCAGTATTTT.

This clone showed up just a few times. The V gene is TRBV5-1, the J gene TRBJ2-2; D is uncertain. Trimming shortened V by 4 bases and J by 2 bases, and 12 bases separated the two germline ends. This CDR3 has 15 amino acids. Germline CDR1 SGHRS, CDR2 YFSETQ. CDR3 in DNA: TGCGCCAGCAGCCGAGCCAGGATAAACACCGGGGAGCTGTTTTTT. It is translated as CASSRARINTGELFF.

This chain links TRBV6-5 with TRBJ2-3; D perhaps matches TRBD1 (6 bases). Germline V gene sequence: CDR1 MNHEY, CDR2 SVGAGI. The CDR3 runs 14 residues. V was pared by 6 bases and J by 2 bases, with 12 bases between. The CDR3 protein is CASSWTESTDTQYF. DNA for the CDR3: TGTGCCAGCAGCTGGACAGAATCCACAGATACGCAGTATTTT.

This clone was seen only once. The V and J genes are TRBV14 and TRBJ1-2; the D is unclear. CDR1 SGHDN and CDR2 FVKESK come from the germline V gene. The V end lost 4 bases, the J end lost 7 bases, and 13 bases lay between the germline ends. The CDR3 is made up of 13 amino acids. The CDR3 coding sequence is TGTGCCAGCAGCCTCCGGACTGACTCTGGCTACACCTTC. Its translation is CASSLRTDSGYTF.

This clone was found a few times. The J gene is TRBJ1-5, the V gene TRBV3-1 (or the pseudogene TRBV3-2); TRBD1 matches 8 bases. The CDR3 has 14 residues. The germline CDR1 and CDR2 sequences are LGHDT and YNNKEL (reference sequence). The J segment lost 6 bases and the V segment lost 6 bases, leaving 7 bases of the junction unmatched. CDR3 in amino acids: CASRDRGFGQPQHF. DNA for the CDR3: TGTGCCAGCAGAGACAGGGGCTTCGGTCAGCCCCAGCATTTT.

This clone was seen only a few times. The chain has TRBV27 and TRBJ2-7; D call uncertain. The CDR3 extends over 12 amino acids. V dropped 6 bases and J dropped 1 base, with 7 bases sitting between them. Per germline, CDR1 MNHEY and CDR2 SMNVEV (reference sequence). In DNA form, the CDR3 reads TGTGCCAGCAGCGGTTCTTCCTACGAGCAGTACTTC. Residues: CASSGSSYEQYF.